This is a list of T cell receptor beta chains from one sample in a study of metastatic and nonmetastatic thyroid tumors. TCRdb re-processed the PCR reads through MiXCR. Of some 21,000 clones listed, around a sixth are singletons. Sequenced material: blood. All receptors come from a female donor with papillary thyroid cancer or a benign thyroid nodule (not recorded which). Some clones in this sample may be carry-over from other donors' samples. Each CDR3 is given with its conserved first and last residue. Fields, in order: V gene, clone size, D gene, J gene, CDR3 DNA, CDR3 protein. D genes are given only for firm matches. A row's size may be missing; if present it is once, few, many or a size class.

V gene: TRBV2
clone size: many
D gene: TRBD1
J gene: TRBJ2-1
CDR3 DNA: TGTGCCAGTTCTCCGGGACAGGTGTACAATGAGCAGTTCTTC
CDR3 protein: CASSPGQVYNEQFF

V gene: TRBV5-6
clone size: many
D gene: TRBD1
J gene: TRBJ1-2
CDR3 DNA: TGTGCCAGCAGCTTGAGGGAACAGGGGAACATTTATGGCTACACCTTC
CDR3 protein: CASSLREQGNIYGYTF

V gene: TRBV13
clone size: -
D gene: -
J gene: TRBJ2-7
CDR3 DNA: TGTGCCAGCAGGGAGGGGAACTCCTACGAGCAGTACTTC
CDR3 protein: CASREGNSYEQYF

V gene: TRBV19
clone size: many
D gene: -
J gene: TRBJ1-1
CDR3 DNA: TGTGCCAGTAGTATAACAGCCTTAAACACTGAAGCTTTCTTT
CDR3 protein: CASSITALNTEAFF

V gene: TRBV18
clone size: many
D gene: TRBD1
J gene: TRBJ2-2
CDR3 DNA: TGTGCCAGCTCACCCGACAGGGGTGGCGGACCGGAGCTGTTTTTT
CDR3 protein: CASSPDRGGGPELFF

V gene: TRBV6-4
clone size: few
D gene: -
J gene: TRBJ2-7
CDR3 DNA: TGTGCCAGTAGTGAATATCGACTCTACGAGCAGTACTTC
CDR3 protein: CASSEYRLYEQYF

V gene: TRBV11-2
clone size: many
D gene: -
J gene: TRBJ2-2
CDR3 DNA: TGTGCCAGTTCGGGGGCTTCCGGGGAGCTGTTTTTT
CDR3 protein: CASSGASGELFF

V gene: TRBV6-2/TRBV6-3
clone size: many
D gene: -
J gene: TRBJ2-3
CDR3 DNA: TGTGCCAGCGAAACCGGGGAGCGAGCGACAGATACGCAGTATTTT
CDR3 protein: CASETGERATDTQYF

V gene: TRBV27
clone size: medium-sized
D gene: -
J gene: TRBJ2-7
CDR3 DNA: TGTGCCAGCAGGTTGGTGGGTGGCGAGCAGTACTTC
CDR3 protein: CASRLVGGEQYF

V gene: TRBV4-1
clone size: many
D gene: -
J gene: TRBJ1-1
CDR3 DNA: TGCGCCAGCAGCCCCCGGCTGAACACTGAAGCTTTCTTT
CDR3 protein: CASSPRLNTEAFF

V gene: TRBV6-1
clone size: many
D gene: -
J gene: TRBJ2-2
CDR3 DNA: TGTGCCAGCAGTGGCAGGGAGAAGGGCACCGGGGAGCTGTTTTTT
CDR3 protein: CASSGREKGTGELFF

V gene: TRBV4-1
clone size: many
D gene: -
J gene: TRBJ2-7
CDR3 DNA: TGCGCCAGCAGCCAAGAATTCGGGCGGACCTACGAGCAGTACTTC
CDR3 protein: CASSQEFGRTYEQYF

V gene: TRBV6-1
clone size: medium-sized
D gene: -
J gene: TRBJ2-1
CDR3 DNA: TGTGCCAGCAACCCGACGGGGGAGAATGAGCAGTTCTTC
CDR3 protein: CASNPTGENEQFF

V gene: TRBV12-3/TRBV12-4
clone size: many
D gene: TRBD1
J gene: TRBJ1-2
CDR3 DNA: TGTGCCAGCAGCGGAGGGACAGCCGACTCCTATGGCTACACCTTC
CDR3 protein: CASSGGTADSYGYTF

V gene: TRBV7-2
clone size: many
D gene: -
J gene: TRBJ2-3
CDR3 DNA: TGTGCCAGCAGACGCTGGGCTAGCACAGATACGCAGTATTTT
CDR3 protein: CASRRWASTDTQYF

V gene: TRBV6-1
clone size: few
D gene: TRBD1
J gene: TRBJ2-6
CDR3 DNA: TGTGCCAGCAGTGAATTAACAGGGGCATCTGGGGCCAACGTCCTGACTTTC
CDR3 protein: CASSELTGASGANVLTF

V gene: TRBV4-1
clone size: many
D gene: -
J gene: TRBJ2-2
CDR3 DNA: TGCGCCAGCAGCCCTACGTGGAGGGGGAAGAACACCGGGGAGCTGTTTTTT
CDR3 protein: CASSPTWRGKNTGELFF

V gene: TRBV6-1
clone size: medium-sized
D gene: TRBD1
J gene: TRBJ2-7
CDR3 DNA: TGTGCCAGCAGCGAGAGGGACAGGGGCTCCTACGAGCAGTACTTC
CDR3 protein: CASSERDRGSYEQYF